This entry concerns a single T cell receptor (beta chain). Method: immunoSEQ multiplex PCR; TCRdb's copy keeps in-frame clones and lacks some. Of about 65,000 clones detected, roughly 72% appear once; the ten largest clones hold over 6%. The CDR3 consists of 15 residues. Trimming pared 0 bases from V and 4 bases from J, leaving 12 bases between. The V gene's germline CDR1 is SNHLY and CDR2 FYNNEI. These data come from a study of radiation and T cells in renal cell carcinoma. Study-level information: Nephrectomy followed 15 Gy stereotactic body radiation by 4 weeks.

Stated time point: blood 2 weeks post-SBRT. Treatment here: 15 Gy SBRT to primary tumor, nephrectomy 4 weeks later. Radiation-treated patients gave blood at baseline, week 2 and week 4. This sequence joins TRBV2 and TRBJ2-5; D may correspond to TRBD1 or TRBD2 (6 bases each). The sequence derives from a man between 60 and 75 years old with renal cell carcinoma. This sample comprised blood, obtained from a patient whose treatment included radiotherapy and nephrectomy. In DNA form, the CDR3 reads TGTGCCAGCAGTGAAGCAGTCGGGGGCGCAGAGACCCAGTACTTC. Translation gives CASSEAVGGAETQYF.